These 4 T cell receptor beta chains share one sample of origin, sequenced in a study of cytomegalovirus exposure and HLA in healthy donors. A multiplex PCR was run with 60 Vbeta primers and 13 Jbeta primers. Profiling relied on immunoSEQ multiplex PCR, and the TCRdb table lists in-frame clones only, not all of them. The table lists about 160,000 clones, around 78% of them singletons. The sample taken for sequencing was PBMCs. The receptors here all came from a young woman in good health and CMV-seronegative.

The V and J genes are TRBV5-5 and TRBJ2-7; TRBD1 might be the D (5 bases). CDR1 is SGHKS and CDR2 is YYEKEE in the germline V gene (reference sequence). The V end lost 4 bases, the J end lost 4 bases, and 15 bases lay between the germline ends. The CDR3 covers 14 residues. Here the CDR3 DNA reads TGTGCCAGCAGCAGCGACAGTTTTCTTTACGAGCAGTACGTC. Protein sequence: CASSSDSFLYEQYV.

This clone was observed a handful of times. The rearrangement uses TRBV4-3 and TRBJ1-2, with 7 bases that match TRBD1. The CDR3 loop spans 15 amino acids. Germline V lookup: CDR1 LGHNA, CDR2 YSLEER. V was pared by 3 bases and J by 10 bases, with 14 bases of the junction left unmatched. The CDR3: CASSQQGGVALDYTF. The CDR3 region has the DNA TGCGCCAGCAGCCAGCAGGGGGGAGTCGCCTTGGACTACACCTTC.

This clone was seen a handful of times. The chain employs TRBV6-5 and TRBJ2-5; possible D gene TRBD1, 6 bases. Between the trimmed V and J ends, which lost 5 bases and 1 base, there was a span of 8 bases. Germline V gene sequence: CDR1 MNHEY, CDR2 SVGAGI. The CDR3 extends over 13 amino acids. The CDR3 here is CASSPGVQETQYF. The DNA for the CDR3 is TGTGCCAGCAGTCCAGGGGTCCAAGAGACCCAGTACTTC.

A note on this clone: Other nucleotide sequences in the sample specify the same CDR3. The chain employs TRBV19 and TRBJ1-4; 7 bases map to TRBD1. V lost 5 bases and J lost 0; bases outside the gene matches: 3. The germline V gene has CDR1 LNHDA and CDR2 SQIVND (reference sequence). This CDR3 has 15 amino acids. The CDR3 reads CASSPGTATNEKLFF. Here the CDR3 DNA reads TGTGCCAGTAGTCCCGGGACAGCAACTAATGAAAAACTGTTTTTT.